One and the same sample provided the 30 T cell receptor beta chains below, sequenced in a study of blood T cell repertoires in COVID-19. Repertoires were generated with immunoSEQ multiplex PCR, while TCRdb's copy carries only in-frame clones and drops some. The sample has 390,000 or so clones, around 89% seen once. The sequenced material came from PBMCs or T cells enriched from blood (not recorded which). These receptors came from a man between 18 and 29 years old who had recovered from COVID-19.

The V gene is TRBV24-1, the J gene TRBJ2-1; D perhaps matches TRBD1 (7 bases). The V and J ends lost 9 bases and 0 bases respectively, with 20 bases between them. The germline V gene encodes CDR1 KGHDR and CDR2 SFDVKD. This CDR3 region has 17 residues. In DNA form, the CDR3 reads TGTGCCACCGACAGGGCTAGCGCTCCTAGCTCCTACAATGAGCAGTTCTTC. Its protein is CATDRASAPSSYNEQFF.

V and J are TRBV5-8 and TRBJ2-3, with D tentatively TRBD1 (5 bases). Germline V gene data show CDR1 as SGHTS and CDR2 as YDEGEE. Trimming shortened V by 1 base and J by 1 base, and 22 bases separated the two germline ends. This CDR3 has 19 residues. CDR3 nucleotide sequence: TGTGCCAGCAGCTTGAGGGGTGGGGTCCCGTCAGGCCGCACAGATACGCAGTATTTT. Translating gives CASSLRGGVPSGRTDTQYF.

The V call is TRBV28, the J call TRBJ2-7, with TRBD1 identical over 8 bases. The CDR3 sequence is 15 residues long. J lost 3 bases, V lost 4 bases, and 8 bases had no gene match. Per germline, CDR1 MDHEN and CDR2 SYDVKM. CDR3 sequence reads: CASSSPDRGYYEQYF. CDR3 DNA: TGTGCCAGCAGTTCACCCGACAGGGGCTACTACGAGCAGTACTTC.

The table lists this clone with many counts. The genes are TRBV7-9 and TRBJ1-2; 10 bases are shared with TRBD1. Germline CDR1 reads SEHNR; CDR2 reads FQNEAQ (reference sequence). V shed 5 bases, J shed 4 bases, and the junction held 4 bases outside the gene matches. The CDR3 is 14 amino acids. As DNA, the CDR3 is TGTGCCAGCAGCCAGACAGGGGGCGGCTATGGCTACACCTTC. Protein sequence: CASSQTGGGYGYTF.

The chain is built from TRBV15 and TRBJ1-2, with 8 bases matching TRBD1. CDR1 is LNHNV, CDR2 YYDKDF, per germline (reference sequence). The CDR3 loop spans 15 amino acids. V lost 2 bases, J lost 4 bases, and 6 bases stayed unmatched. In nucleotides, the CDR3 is TGTGCCACCAGCAGACCGGGACAGGCCCCCTATGGCTACACCTTC. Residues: CATSRPGQAPYGYTF.

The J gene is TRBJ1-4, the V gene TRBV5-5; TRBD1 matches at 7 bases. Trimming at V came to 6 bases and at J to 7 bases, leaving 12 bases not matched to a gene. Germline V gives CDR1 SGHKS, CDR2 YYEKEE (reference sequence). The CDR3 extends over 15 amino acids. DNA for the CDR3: TGTGCCAGCACCATAAACCAGGGGGTTAGTGAAAAACTGTTTTTT. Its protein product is CASTINQGVSEKLFF.

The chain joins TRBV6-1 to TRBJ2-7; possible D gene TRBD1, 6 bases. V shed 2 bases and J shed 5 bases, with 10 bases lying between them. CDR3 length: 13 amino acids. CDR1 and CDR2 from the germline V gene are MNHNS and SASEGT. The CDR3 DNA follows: TGTGCCAGCAGTGAACAGGGGTGGGACGAGCAGTACTTC. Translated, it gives CASSEQGWDEQYF.

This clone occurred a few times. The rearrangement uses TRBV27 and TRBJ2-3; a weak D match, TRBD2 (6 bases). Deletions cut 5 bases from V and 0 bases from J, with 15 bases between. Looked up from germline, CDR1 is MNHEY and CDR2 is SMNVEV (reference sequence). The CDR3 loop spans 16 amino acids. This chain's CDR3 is CASSPRLVVSTDTQYF. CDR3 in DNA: TGTGCCAGCAGTCCCCGACTAGTCGTTAGCACAGATACGCAGTATTTT.

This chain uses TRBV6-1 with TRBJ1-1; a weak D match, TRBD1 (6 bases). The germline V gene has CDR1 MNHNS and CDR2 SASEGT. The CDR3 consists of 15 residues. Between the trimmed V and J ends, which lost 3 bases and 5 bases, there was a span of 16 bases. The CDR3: CASSDRPDRPTEAFF. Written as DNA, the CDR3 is TGTGCCAGCAGTGACCGGCCCGACAGGCCGACTGAAGCTTTCTTT.

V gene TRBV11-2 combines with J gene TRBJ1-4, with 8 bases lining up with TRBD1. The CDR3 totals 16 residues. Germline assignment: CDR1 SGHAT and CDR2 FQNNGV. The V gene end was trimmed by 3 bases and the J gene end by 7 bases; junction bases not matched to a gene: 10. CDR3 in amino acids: CASSFLGQGRGEKLFF. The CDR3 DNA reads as TGTGCCAGCAGCTTCCTCGGACAGGGTAGGGGTGAAAAACTGTTTTTT.

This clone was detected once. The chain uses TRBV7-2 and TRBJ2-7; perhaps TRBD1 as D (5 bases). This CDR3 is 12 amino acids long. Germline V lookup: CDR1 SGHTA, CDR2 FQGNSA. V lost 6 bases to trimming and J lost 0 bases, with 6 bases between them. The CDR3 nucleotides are TGTGCCAGCAGACAGGACTCCTACGAGCAGTACTTC. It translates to CASRQDSYEQYF. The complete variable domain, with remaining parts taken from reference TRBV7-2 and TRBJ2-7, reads GAGVSQSPSNKVTEKGKDVELRCDPISGHTALYWYRQSLGQGLEFLIYFQGNSAPDKSGLPSDRFSAERTGGSVSTLTIQRTQQEDSAVYLCASRQDSYEQYFGPGTRLTVT.

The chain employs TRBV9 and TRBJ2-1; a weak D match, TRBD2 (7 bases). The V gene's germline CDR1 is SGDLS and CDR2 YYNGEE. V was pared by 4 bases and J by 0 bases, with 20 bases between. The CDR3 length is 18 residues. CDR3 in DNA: TGTGCCAGCAGCTTAAATCCTAGCGGACAGAACTCCTACAATGAGCAGTTCTTC. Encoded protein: CASSLNPSGQNSYNEQFF.

The CDR3 DNA follows: TGTGCCAGTCGACAGGGGGGAAATACGAACACTGAAGCTTTCTTT. Translating gives CASRQGGNTNTEAFF. This chain joins TRBV7-2 and TRBJ1-1; 9 bases are a match to TRBD1. This CDR3 is built from 15 residues. Per germline, CDR1 SGHTA and CDR2 FQGNSA. The ends lost 9 bases at V and 1 base at J; junction bases unmatched: 9.

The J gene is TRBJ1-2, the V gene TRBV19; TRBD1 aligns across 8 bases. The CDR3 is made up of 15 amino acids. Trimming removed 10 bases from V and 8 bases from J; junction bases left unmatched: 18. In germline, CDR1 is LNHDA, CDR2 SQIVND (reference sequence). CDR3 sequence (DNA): TGTGCCACACTACCCGGGACAGGAAGGCCGCGGGGCTACACCTTC. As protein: CATLPGTGRPRGYTF.

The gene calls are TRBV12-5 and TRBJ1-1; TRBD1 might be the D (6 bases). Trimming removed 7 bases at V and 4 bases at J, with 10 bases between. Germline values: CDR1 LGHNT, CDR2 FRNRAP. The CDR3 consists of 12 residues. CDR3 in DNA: TGTGCTAGTGCTATGGGGGCCACTGAAGCTTTCTTT. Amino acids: CASAMGATEAFF.

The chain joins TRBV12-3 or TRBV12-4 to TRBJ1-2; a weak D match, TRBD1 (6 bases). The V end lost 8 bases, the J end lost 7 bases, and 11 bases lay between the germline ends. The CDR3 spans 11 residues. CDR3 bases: TGTGCCAGCGGGTTCAGGGGTGGCTACACCTTC. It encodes CASGFRGGYTF.

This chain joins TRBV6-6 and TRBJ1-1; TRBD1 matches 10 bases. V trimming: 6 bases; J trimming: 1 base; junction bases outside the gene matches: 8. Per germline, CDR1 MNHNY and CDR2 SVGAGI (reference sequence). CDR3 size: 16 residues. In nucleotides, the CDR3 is TGTGCCAGCAGCGCCGGGACAGGGGAGGGGAACACTGAAGCTTTCTTT. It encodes CASSAGTGEGNTEAFF.

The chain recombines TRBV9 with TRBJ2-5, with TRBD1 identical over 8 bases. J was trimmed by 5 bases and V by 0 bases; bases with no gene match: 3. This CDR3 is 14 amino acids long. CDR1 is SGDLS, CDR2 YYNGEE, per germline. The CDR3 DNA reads TGTGCCAGCAGCGTAGAGGACAGGGCTGAGACCCAGTACTTC. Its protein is CASSVEDRAETQYF.

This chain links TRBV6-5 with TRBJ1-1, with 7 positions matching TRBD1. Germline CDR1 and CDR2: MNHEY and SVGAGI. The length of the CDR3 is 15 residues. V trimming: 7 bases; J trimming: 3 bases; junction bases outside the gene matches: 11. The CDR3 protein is CASTPTQGKDTEAFF. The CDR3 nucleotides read TGTGCCAGCACTCCTACACAGGGGAAGGACACTGAAGCTTTCTTT.

CDR3 in amino acids: CASSMRSGGTRSNQPQHF. CDR3 coding DNA: TGTGCCAGTAGTATGCGGTCAGGGGGGACCCGTAGCAATCAGCCCCAGCATTTT. The chain combines TRBV19 with TRBJ1-5; 7 bases are shared with TRBD1. J lost 0 bases, V lost 3 bases, and 11 bases had no gene match. The germline V gene has CDR1 LNHDA and CDR2 SQIVND (reference sequence). CDR3 length equals 18 residues. The full variable domain, completed using reference TRBV19 and TRBJ1-5, is DGGITQSPKYLFRKEGQNVTLSCEQNLNHDAMYWYRQDPGQGLRLIYYSQIVNDFQKGDIAEGYSVSREKKESFPLTVTSAQKNPTAFYLCASSMRSGGTRSNQPQHFGDGTRLSIL.

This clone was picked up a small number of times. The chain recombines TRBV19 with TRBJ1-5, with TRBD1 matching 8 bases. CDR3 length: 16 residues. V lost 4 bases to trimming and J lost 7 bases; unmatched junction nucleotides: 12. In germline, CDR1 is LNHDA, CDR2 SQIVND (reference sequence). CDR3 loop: CASSKLFQGAGQPQHF. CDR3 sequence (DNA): TGTGCCAGTAGTAAATTATTCCAGGGGGCAGGGCAGCCCCAGCATTTT.

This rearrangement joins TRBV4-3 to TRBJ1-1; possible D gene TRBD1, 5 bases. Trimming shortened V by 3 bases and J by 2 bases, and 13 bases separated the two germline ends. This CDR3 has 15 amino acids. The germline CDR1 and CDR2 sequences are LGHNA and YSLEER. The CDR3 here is CASSQQTVVNTEAFF. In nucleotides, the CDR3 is TGCGCCAGCAGCCAGCAGACAGTCGTTAACACTGAAGCTTTCTTT.

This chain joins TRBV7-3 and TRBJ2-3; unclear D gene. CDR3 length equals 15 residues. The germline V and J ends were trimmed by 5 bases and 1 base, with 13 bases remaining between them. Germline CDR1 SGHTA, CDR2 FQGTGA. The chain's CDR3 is CASSPATKGTDTQYF. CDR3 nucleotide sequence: TGTGCCAGCAGCCCGGCCACTAAGGGCACAGATACGCAGTATTTT.

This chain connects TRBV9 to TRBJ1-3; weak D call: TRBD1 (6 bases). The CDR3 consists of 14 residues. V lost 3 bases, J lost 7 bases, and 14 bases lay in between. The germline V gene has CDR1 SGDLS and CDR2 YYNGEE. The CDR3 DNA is TGTGCCAGCAGCGCCCTCGGACAGAAGAACACCATATATTTT. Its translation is CASSALGQKNTIYF.

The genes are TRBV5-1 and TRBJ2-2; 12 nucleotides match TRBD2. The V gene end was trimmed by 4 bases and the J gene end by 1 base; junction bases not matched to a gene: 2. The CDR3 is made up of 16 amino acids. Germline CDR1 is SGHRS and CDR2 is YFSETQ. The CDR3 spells CASSELAGGNTGELFF. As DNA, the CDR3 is TGCGCCAGCAGCGAACTAGCGGGGGGGAACACCGGGGAGCTGTTTTTT.

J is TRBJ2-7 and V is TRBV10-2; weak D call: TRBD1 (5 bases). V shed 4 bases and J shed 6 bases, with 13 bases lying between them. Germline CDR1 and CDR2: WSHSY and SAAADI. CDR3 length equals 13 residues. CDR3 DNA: TGCGCCAGCAGTGGACAGTTCTTGGGCGAGCAGTACTTC. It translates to CASSGQFLGEQYF.

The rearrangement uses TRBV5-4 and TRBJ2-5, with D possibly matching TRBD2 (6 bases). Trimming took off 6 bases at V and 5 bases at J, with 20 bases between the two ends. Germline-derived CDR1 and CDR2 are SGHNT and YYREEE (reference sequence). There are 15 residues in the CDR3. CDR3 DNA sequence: TGTGCCAGCACCTCTGGAGGCGGGATCCGGGAGACCCAGTACTTC. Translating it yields CASTSGGGIRETQYF.

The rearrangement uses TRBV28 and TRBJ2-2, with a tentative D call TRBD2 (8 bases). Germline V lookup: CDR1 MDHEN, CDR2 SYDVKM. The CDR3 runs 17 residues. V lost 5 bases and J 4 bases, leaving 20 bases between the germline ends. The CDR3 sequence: CASSAPRGSGSTGELFF. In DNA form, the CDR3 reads TGTGCCAGCAGTGCCCCCAGGGGGAGCGGGAGCACCGGGGAGCTGTTTTTT.

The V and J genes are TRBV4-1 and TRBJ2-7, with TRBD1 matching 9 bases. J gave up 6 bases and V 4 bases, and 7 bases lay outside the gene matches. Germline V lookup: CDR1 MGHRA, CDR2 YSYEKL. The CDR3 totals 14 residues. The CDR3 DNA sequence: TGCGCCAGCAGCCCACCGGGACAGGGCCTCGAGCAGTACTTC. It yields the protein CASSPPGQGLEQYF.

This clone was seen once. The chain's CDR3 is CASSQEGSNSPLHF. CDR3 DNA sequence: TGTGCCAGCAGCCAAGAGGGGAGTAATTCACCCCTCCACTTT. This sequence joins TRBV3-1 (or the pseudogene TRBV3-2) and TRBJ1-6; D is unresolved. The CDR3 covers 14 residues. In germline, CDR1 is LGHDT, CDR2 YNNKEL (reference sequence). V was pared by 0 bases and J by 6 bases, with 6 bases between.